This is a list of T cell receptor beta chains from one sample in a study of blood T cell repertoires in COVID-19. Profiled with immunoSEQ multiplex PCR; TCRdb holds only in-frame clones, not every one. The top ten hold 10% of the sample, which has over 200,000 clones, approximately 88% seen once. The specimen sequenced was PBMCs or T cells enriched from blood (not recorded which). The receptors come from a man in his late teens or twenties with acute COVID-19. CDR3s include the opening cysteine and the closing phenylalanine or tryptophan. D genes are given only for firm matches. The listing skips clone size in some rows; elsewhere it reads once, few, many or a size class.

clone_size,v_call,d_call,j_call,cdr3_nt,cdr3_aa
NA,TRBV7-9,NA,TRBJ2-2,TGTGCCAGCAGCCCCCTGACACTGAACACCGGGGAGCTGTTTTTT,CASSPLTLNTGELFF
NA,TRBV19,TRBD1,TRBJ2-3,TGTGCCAGTAGTACTGGACAGGGGCCAGATACGCAGTATTTT,CASSTGQGPDTQYF
NA,TRBV5-1,NA,TRBJ1-2,TGCGCCAGCCACGGCGGGGGCGATCTTACCAACGACTATGGCTACACCTTC,CASHGGGDLTNDYGYTF
NA,TRBV19,NA,TRBJ2-6,TGTGCCAGTAGTATGGCGGGGTTCCCTGGGGCCAACGTCCTGACTTTC,CASSMAGFPGANVLTF
NA,TRBV30,NA,TRBJ1-2,TGTGCCTGGAGTGTAAACGGTTTCTATGGCTACACCTTC,CAWSVNGFYGYTF
NA,TRBV5-1,NA,TRBJ1-2,TGCGCCAGCAGCCGCGACACCTCCTATGGCTACACCTTC,CASSRDTSYGYTF
NA,TRBV7-2,NA,TRBJ1-4,TGTGCCAGCAGCTCGCCAGCAACTAATGAAAAACTGTTTTTT,CASSSPATNEKLFF
NA,TRBV19,TRBD1,TRBJ1-1,TGTGCCAGTACCACCCACAGGGGAACGAACACTGAAGCTTTCTTT,CASTTHRGTNTEAFF
NA,TRBV5-4,TRBD2,TRBJ2-3,TGTGCCAGCAGCTCCGCCTCGACTAGCGCCACAGATACGCAGTATTTT,CASSSASTSATDTQYF
NA,TRBV9,NA,TRBJ1-2,TGTGCCAGCAGCGTAGAAGGGGCCAAAGGCTACACCTTC,CASSVEGAKGYTF
once,TRBV30,TRBD1,TRBJ2-7,TGTGCCTGGAGCCTGGGACAGGGATACTACGAGCAGTACTTC,CAWSLGQGYYEQYF
once,TRBV3-1/TRBV3-2,NA,TRBJ2-2,TGTGCCAGCAGTATAACCGGGGAGCTGTTTTTT,CASSITGELFF
NA,TRBV5-4,NA,TRBJ1-2,TGTGCCAGCAGCTTCGAGACAGGCTATGGCTACACCTTC,CASSFETGYGYTF